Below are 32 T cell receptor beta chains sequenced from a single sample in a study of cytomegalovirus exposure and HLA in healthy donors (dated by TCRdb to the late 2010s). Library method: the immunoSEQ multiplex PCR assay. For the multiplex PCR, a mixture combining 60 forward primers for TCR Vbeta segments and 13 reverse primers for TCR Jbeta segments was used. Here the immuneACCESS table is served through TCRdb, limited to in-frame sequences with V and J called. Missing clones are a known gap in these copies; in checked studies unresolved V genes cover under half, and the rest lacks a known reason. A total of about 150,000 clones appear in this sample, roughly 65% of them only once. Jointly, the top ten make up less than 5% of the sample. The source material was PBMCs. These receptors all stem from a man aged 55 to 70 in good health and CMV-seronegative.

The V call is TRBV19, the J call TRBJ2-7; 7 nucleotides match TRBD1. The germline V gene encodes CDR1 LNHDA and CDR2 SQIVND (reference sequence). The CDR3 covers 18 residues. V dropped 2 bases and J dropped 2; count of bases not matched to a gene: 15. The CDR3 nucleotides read TGTGCCAGTAGTATACAGAAAGCGAGTCAGGGGGAACCCTACGAGCAGTACTTC. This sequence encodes CASSIQKASQGEPYEQYF. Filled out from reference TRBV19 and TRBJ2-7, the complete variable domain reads DGGITQSPKYLFRKEGQNVTLSCEQNLNHDAMYWYRQDPGQGLRLIYYSQIVNDFQKGDIAEGYSVSREKKESFPLTVTSAQKNPTAFYLCASSIQKASQGEPYEQYFGPGTRLTVT.

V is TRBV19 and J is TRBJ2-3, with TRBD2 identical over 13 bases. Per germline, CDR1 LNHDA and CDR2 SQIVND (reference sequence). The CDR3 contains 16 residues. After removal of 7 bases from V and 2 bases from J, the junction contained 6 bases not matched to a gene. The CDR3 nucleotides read TGTGCCAGTACTCCGACTAGCGGGAGGAACACAGATACGCAGTATTTT. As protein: CASTPTSGRNTDTQYF.

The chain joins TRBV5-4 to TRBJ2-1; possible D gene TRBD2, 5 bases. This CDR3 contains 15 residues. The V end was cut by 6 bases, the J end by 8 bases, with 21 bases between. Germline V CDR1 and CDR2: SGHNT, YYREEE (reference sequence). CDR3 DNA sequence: TGTGCCAGCACCCTAGAGGGCCCCCGTGGGTATGAGCAGTTCTTC. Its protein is CASTLEGPRGYEQFF.

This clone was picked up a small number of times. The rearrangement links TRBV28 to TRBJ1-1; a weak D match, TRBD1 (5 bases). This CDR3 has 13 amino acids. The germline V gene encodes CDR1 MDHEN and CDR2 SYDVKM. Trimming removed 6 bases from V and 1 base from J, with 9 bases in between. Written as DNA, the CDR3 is TGTGCCAGCAGAAAAGACAGGAACACTGAAGCTTTCTTT. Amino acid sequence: CASRKDRNTEAFF.

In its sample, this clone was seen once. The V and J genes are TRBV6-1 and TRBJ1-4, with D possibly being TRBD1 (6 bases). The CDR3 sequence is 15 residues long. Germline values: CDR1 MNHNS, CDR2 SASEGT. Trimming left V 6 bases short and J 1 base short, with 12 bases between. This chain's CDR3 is CASRATGITNEKLFF. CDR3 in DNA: TGTGCCAGCAGGGCTACAGGGATAACTAATGAAAAACTGTTTTTT.

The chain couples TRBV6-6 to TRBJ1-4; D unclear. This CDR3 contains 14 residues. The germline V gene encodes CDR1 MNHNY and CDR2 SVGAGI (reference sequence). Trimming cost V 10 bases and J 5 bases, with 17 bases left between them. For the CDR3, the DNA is TGTGCCACCTCGAGGAGGGCCTTCAATGAAAAACTGTTTTTT. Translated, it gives CATSRRAFNEKLFF.

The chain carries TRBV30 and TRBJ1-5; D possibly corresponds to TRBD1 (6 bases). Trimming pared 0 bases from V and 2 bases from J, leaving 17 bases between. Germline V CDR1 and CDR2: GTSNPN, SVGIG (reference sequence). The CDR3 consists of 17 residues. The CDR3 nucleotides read TGTGCCTGGAGTGTAAAGGGTCCTGACAGGCGCAATCAGCCCCAGCATTTT. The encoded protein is CAWSVKGPDRRNQPQHF. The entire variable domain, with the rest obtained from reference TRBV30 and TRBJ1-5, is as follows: SQTIHQWPATLVQPVGSPLSLECTVEGTSNPNLYWYRQAAGRGLQLLFYSVGIGQISSEVPQNLSASRPQDRQFILSSKKLLLSDSGFYLCAWSVKGPDRRNQPQHFGDGTRLSIL.

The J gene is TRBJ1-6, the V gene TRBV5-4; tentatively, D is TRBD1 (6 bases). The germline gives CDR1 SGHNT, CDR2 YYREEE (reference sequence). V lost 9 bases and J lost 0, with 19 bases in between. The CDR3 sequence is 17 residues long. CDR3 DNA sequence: TGTGCCAAATTCAACAGGGTCGTATTCTCCTATAATTCACCCCTCCACTTT. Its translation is CAKFNRVVFSYNSPLHF.

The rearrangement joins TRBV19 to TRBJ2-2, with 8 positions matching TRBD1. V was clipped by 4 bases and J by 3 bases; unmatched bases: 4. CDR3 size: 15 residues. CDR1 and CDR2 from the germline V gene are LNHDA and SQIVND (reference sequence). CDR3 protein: CASSNSDRDTGELFF. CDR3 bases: TGTGCCAGTAGTAACTCGGACAGGGACACCGGGGAGCTGTTTTTT. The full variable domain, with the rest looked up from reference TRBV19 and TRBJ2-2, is DGGITQSPKYLFRKEGQNVTLSCEQNLNHDAMYWYRQDPGQGLRLIYYSQIVNDFQKGDIAEGYSVSREKKESFPLTVTSAQKNPTAFYLCASSNSDRDTGELFFGEGSRLTVL.

CDR3 amino acids: CASSYGTGGYQETQYF. Here the CDR3 DNA reads TGTGCCAGCAGTTACGGGACAGGGGGTTACCAAGAGACCCAGTACTTC. The chain employs TRBV6-5 and TRBJ2-5; TRBD1 matches at 11 bases. The CDR3 totals 16 residues. V was clipped by 2 bases and J by 0 bases; unmatched bases: 2. The germline V gene has CDR1 MNHEY and CDR2 SVGAGI.

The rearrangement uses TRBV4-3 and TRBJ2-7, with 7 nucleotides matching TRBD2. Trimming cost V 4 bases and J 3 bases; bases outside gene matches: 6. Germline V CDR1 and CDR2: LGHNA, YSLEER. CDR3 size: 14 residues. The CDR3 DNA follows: TGCGCCAGCAGCCCCTCTAGCGGACTCTACGAGCAGTACTTC. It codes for CASSPSSGLYEQYF.

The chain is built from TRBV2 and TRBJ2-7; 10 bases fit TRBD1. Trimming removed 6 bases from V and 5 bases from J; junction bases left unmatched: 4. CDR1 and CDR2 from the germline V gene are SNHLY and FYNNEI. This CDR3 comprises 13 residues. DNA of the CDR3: TGTGCCAGCAGCGGGGACAGGGGCCACGAGCAGTACTTC. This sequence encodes CASSGDRGHEQYF.

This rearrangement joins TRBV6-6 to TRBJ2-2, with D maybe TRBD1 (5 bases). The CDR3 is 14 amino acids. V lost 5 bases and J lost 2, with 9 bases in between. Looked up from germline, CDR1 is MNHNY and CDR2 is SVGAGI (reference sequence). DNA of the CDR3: TGTGCCAGCAGTCCCACAGGAAACACCGGGGAGCTGTTTTTT. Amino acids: CASSPTGNTGELFF.

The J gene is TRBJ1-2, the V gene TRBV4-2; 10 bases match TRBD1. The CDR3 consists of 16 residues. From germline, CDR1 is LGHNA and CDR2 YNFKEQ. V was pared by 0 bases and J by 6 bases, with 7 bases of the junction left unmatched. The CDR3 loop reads CASSQDQGQGENGYTF. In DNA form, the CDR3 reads TGTGCCAGCAGCCAAGATCAAGGACAGGGGGAAAATGGCTACACCTTC.

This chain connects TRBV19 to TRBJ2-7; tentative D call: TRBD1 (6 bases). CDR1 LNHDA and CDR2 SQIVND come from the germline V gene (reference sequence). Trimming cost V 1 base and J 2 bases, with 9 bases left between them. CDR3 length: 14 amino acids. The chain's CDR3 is CASSIGTETYEQYF. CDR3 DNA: TGTGCCAGTAGTATAGGGACAGAAACCTACGAGCAGTACTTC.

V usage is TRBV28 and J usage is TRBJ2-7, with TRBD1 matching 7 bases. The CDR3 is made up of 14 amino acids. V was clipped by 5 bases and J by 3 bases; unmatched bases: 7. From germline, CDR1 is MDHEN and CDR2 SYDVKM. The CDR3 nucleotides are TGTGCCAGCAGTAAGACGGGACAGTACTACGAGCAGTACTTC. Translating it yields CASSKTGQYYEQYF.

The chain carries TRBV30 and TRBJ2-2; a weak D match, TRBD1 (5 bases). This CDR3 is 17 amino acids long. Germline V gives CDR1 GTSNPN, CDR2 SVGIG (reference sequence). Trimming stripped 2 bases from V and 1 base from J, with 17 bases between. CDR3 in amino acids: CAWSPPGQGVNTGELFF. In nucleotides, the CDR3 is TGTGCCTGGAGTCCCCCCGGGCAGGGCGTGAACACCGGGGAGCTGTTTTTT.

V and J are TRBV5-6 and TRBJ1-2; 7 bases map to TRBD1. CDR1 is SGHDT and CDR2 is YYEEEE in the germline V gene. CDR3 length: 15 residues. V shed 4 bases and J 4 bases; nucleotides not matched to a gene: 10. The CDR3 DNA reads TGTGCCAGCAGCCTAATAAAAGGACAGGCCTATGGCTACACCTTC. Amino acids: CASSLIKGQAYGYTF.

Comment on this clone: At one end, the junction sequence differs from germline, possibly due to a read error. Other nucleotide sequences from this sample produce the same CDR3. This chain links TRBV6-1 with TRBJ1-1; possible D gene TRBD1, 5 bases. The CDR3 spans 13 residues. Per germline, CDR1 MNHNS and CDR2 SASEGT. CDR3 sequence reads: CASSIRQPSEAFF. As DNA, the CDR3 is TGTGCCAGCAGCATCCGACAGCCCTCTGAAGCCTTCTTT.

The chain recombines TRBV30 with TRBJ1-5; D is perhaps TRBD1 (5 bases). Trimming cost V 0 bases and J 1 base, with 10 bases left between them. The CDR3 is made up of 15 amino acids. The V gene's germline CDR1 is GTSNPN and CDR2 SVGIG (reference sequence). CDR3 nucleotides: TGTGCCTGGAGTGTACGGGGGTCGAGCAATCAGCCCCAGCATTTT. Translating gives CAWSVRGSSNQPQHF.

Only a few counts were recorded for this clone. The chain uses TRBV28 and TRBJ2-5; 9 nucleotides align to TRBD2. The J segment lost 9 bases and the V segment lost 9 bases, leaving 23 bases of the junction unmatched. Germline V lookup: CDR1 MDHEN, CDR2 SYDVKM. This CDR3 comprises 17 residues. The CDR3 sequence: CASSPLAGEANWGAQYF. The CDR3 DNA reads TGTGCCAGTAGTCCTTTAGCGGGAGAGGCCAATTGGGGGGCCCAGTACTTC.

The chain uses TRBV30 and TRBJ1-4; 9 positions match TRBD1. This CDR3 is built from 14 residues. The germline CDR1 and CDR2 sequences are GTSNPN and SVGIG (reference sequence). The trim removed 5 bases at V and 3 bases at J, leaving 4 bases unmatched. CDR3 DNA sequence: TGTGCCTGGCGACACAGGGGGCCTAATGAAAAACTGTTTTTT. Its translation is CAWRHRGPNEKLFF.

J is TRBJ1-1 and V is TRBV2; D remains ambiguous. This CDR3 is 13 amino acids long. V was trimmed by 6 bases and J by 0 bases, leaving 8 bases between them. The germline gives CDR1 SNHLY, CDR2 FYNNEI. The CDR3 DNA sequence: TGTGCCAGCAGCCTACAGCTGAACACTGAAGCTTTCTTT. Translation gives CASSLQLNTEAFF.

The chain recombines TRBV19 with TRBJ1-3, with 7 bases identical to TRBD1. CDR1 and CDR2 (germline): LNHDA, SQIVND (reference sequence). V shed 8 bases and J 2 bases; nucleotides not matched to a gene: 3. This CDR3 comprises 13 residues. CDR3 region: CASSQGAGNTIYF. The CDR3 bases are TGTGCCAGTTCCCAGGGGGCTGGAAACACCATATATTTT.

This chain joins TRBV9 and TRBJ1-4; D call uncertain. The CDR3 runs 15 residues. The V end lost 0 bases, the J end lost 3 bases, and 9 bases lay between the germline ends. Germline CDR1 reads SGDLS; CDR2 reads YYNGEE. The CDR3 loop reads CASSVGGQANEKLFF. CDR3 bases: TGTGCCAGCAGCGTAGGAGGGCAGGCTAATGAAAAACTGTTTTTT. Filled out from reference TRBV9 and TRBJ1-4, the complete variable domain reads DSGVTQTPKHLITATGQRVTLRCSPRSGDLSVYWYQQSLDQGLQFLIQYYNGEERAKGNILERFSAQQFPDLHSELNLSSLELGDSALYFCASSVGGQANEKLFFGSGTQLSVL.

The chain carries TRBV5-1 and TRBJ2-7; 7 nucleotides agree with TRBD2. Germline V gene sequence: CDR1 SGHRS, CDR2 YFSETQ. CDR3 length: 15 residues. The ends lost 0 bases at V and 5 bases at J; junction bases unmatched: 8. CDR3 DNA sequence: TGCGCCAGCAGCTTGGGGGGGGGTAGCGTTCACGAGCAGTACTTC. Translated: CASSLGGGSVHEQYF.

CDR3 bases: TGTGCCAGCAGCCACAGGGGGCTAGCTGAAAAACTGTTTTTT. Translated: CASSHRGLAEKLFF. The chain couples TRBV7-9 to TRBJ1-4; 9 bases fit TRBD1. This CDR3 region has 14 residues. Germline V gene lookup returns CDR1 SEHNR and CDR2 FQNEAQ (reference sequence). J lost 7 bases, V lost 5 bases, and 5 bases had no gene match.

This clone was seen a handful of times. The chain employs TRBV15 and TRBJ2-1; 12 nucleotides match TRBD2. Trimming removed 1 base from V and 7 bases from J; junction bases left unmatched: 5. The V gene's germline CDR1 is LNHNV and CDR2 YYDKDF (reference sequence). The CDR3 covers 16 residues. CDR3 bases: TGTGCCACCAGCAGAGCGACTAGCGGGAGTAGGAATGAGCAGTTCTTC. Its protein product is CATSRATSGSRNEQFF.

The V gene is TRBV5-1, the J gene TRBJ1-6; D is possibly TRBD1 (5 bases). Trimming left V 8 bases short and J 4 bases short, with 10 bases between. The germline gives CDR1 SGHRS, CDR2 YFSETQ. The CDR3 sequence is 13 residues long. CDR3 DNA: TGCGCCAGTAGCGGGGGGTATAATTCACCCCTCCACTTT. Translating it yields CASSGGYNSPLHF.

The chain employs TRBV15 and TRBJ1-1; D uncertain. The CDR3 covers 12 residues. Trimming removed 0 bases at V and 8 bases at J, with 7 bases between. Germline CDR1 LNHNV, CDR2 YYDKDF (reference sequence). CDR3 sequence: CATSRDVAEAFF. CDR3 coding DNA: TGTGCCACCAGCAGAGATGTGGCAGAAGCTTTCTTT. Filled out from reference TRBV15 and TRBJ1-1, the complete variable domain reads DAMVIQNPRYQVTQFGKPVTLSCSQTLNHNVMYWYQQKSSQAPKLLFHYYDKDFNNEADTPDNFQSRRPNTSFCFLDIRSPGLGDTAMYLCATSRDVAEAFFGQGTRLTVV.

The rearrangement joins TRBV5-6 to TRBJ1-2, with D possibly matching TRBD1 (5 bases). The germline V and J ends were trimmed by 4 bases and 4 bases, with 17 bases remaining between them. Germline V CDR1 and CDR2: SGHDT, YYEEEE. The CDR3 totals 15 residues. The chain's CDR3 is CASSPHVLGGYGYTF. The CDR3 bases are TGTGCCAGCAGCCCCCACGTGCTCGGGGGCTATGGCTACACCTTC.

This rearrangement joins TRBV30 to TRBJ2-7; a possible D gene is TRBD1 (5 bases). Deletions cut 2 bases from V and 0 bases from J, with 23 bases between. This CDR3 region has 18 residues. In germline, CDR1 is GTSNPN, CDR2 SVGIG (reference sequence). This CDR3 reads CAWSLPPLTGYNSYEQYF. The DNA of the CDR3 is TGTGCCTGGAGTCTGCCCCCCCTTACAGGATACAACTCCTACGAGCAGTACTTC.